Given below is one T cell receptor (beta chain) in context. The sample comes from a study of control samples from healthy donors and cancer patients. Clones were read by immunoSEQ multiplex PCR, and TCRdb kept only the in-frame ones, dropping some. This sample carries under 60,000 clones, around 94% of them seen once, and the ten largest clones take roughly 4%. CDR3 length: 15 amino acids. Trimming at V came to 3 bases and at J to 4 bases, leaving 1 base not matched to a gene. CDR1 is MGHRA and CDR2 is YSYEKL in the germline V gene. The sample consisted of blood. The gene calls are TRBV4-1 and TRBJ2-1; 12 nucleotides match TRBD2. The clonotype comes from a man aged 25-45 years in good health. CDR3 coding DNA: TGCGCCAGCAGCCAGGGGACTAGCGGGTACAATGAGCAGTTCTTC. As protein: CASSQGTSGYNEQFF.